This is a list of T cell receptor beta chains from one sample in a study of HIV-infected patients and healthy controls. Each CDR3 protein gets one entry after TCRdb re-called the 5' RACE reads with MiXCR. The sample carries roughly 70,000 distinct CDR3 sequences, roughly a sixth recorded once. Sequenced input: CD4+ T cells from blood. The receptor set was obtained from a human donor in good health. Both conserved end residues are trimmed from each CDR3.

j_call v_call cdr3_aa
TRBJ1-5 TRBV2 ASSESEGFQPQH
TRBJ1-1 TRBV11-2 ASIRQVNTEAF
TRBJ1-1 TRBV12-3/TRBV12-4 ASSMTAKDLKNTEAF
TRBJ1-2 TRBV7-9 ASSLYDRQYYT
TRBJ2-4 TRBV12-3/TRBV12-4 ASSSSTPGRGSIQY
TRBJ1-6 TRBV14 ASSHSLRDRASSPLH
TRBJ2-1 TRBV19 ASEYPEHNEQF
TRBJ2-6 TRBV5-7 ASSLVWGPGGANVLT
TRBJ2-1 TRBV20-1 SASGGLASSYNEQF
TRBJ2-7 TRBV7-8 ASSLDEGPYEQY
TRBJ1-5 TRBV6-6 ASRKQGGNQPQH
TRBJ2-1 TRBV7-2 ASSPRGRESSYNEQF
TRBJ2-5 TRBV30 AWVPPQETQY
TRBJ2-1 TRBV9 ASSSLPSAGGEQF
TRBJ2-2 TRBV6-2/TRBV6-3 ASSYREPRPNTGELF
TRBJ2-7 TRBV28 ASSGGSYEQY
TRBJ2-3 TRBV20-1 SARTSAEWGPQY
TRBJ1-4 TRBV20-1 SAQTPPNEKLF
TRBJ1-6 TRBV6-1 ASRETGVNSPLH
TRBJ2-5 TRBV20-1 SAKFRRLETQY
TRBJ2-7 TRBV27 ASSTPGGRGYEQY
TRBJ1-3 TRBV20-1 SATREARNTIY
TRBJ1-1 TRBV20-1 SAGGYANTEAF
TRBJ2-2 TRBV7-2 ASSLEGAGTGELF
TRBJ2-3 TRBV28 ASSLFALAGVSTDTQY